This T cell receptor beta chain appears in the sequencing data of a study of cytomegalovirus exposure and HLA in healthy donors. A word on this clone: As yet, its antigen is unknown. The germline gene is not matched at one end of the junction; a read error may be the cause.

PCR involved 60 Vbeta and 13 Jbeta primers. Here immunoSEQ multiplex PCR was the method, and the copy in TCRdb shows in-frame clones only, minus some. The table has about 160,000 clones, about two thirds seen once. Study findings and constraints: Researchers catalogued some 160 TCR beta chains as cytomegalovirus-associated.

The germline gives CDR1 SEHNR, CDR2 FQNEAQ (reference sequence). CDR3 size: 12 residues. Regarding donors, all were healthy bone marrow donors. This clonotype was obtained from a woman in her twenties or thirties in good health and CMV-seronegative. The sequencing sample was made of PBMCs. The chain joins TRBV7-9 to TRBJ1-1; weak D call: TRBD1 (6 bases). DNA of the CDR3: TGTTCCAGCAGCCAGGGGTATAGGGAAGCTTTCTTT. This gives the protein CSSSQGYREAFF.